The clone carrying this TCR beta chain was recorded only once. An input of about 0.45 to 1 ug of RNA was subjected to reverse transcription using random hexamers. immunoSEQ multiplex PCR amplified TCR beta CDR3 across 54 Vbeta, 13 Jbeta. TCRdb analysed the immunoSEQ multiplex PCR reads with MiXCR anew, one entry per CDR3 protein. Of approximately 170,000 distinct CDR3 sequences in the sample, 93% are singletons; the top ten hold around 0.13%. These data originate in a study of CD8 T cells in Susac syndrome. It was healthy donors who served as the controls, matched for age and sex. TEMRA cells were enriched by FACS, while CD8+ and CD4+ T cells were obtained through a negative isolation that was performed magnetically. Germline-derived CDR1 and CDR2 are SQVTM and ANQGSEA. The CDR3 sequence is 11 residues long. Trimming removed 7 bases at V and 1 base at J, with 7 bases between.

The sequence derives from a human donor in good health. Specimen: CD4+ T cells from PBMCs. The chain is built from TRBV29-1 and TRBJ1-1; D remains ambiguous. CDR3 coding DNA: TGCAGCGAAAGGACGAACACTGAAGCTTTCTTT. Protein: CSERTNTEAFF.